The 6 T cell receptor beta chains reported below all come from one sample, sequenced in a study of metastatic and nonmetastatic thyroid tumors. Every patient underwent thyroid surgery untreated. MiXCR re-clonotyped the PCR reads for TCRdb. The data contain about 24,000 clones, under 30% of them singletons. Sequenced: tumor tissue. All receptors come from a male donor with papillary thyroid cancer or a benign thyroid nodule (not recorded which). Some clones in this sample may be carry-over from other donors' samples.

This clone came up many times. The rearrangement uses TRBV18 and TRBJ1-2; TRBD1 is a possible D gene (5 bases). V was clipped by 6 bases and J by 4 bases, with 15 bases between them. This CDR3 region has 14 residues. From germline, CDR1 is KGHSH and CDR2 LQKENI. The CDR3 is CASSGGRETYGYTF. The CDR3 nucleotides are TGTGCCAGCTCTGGGGGACGGGAAACCTATGGCTACACCTTC.

This clone is medium-sized by share. V usage is TRBV12-3 or TRBV12-4 and J usage is TRBJ2-7; unclear D gene. With 5 bases removed from V and 2 bases from J, the gap between germline ends came to 13 bases. There are 14 residues in the CDR3. This chain's CDR3 is CASSPDRAAYEQYF. The CDR3 coding sequence is TGTGCCAGCAGTCCTGACCGAGCAGCCTACGAGCAGTACTTC.

Only a few counts were recorded for this clone. This may be a read error, as it is one base from a much larger clone. V and J are TRBV19 and TRBJ2-5, with D possibly TRBD1 on 6 matching bases. The CDR3 length is 13 residues. Germline V lookup: CDR1 LNHDA, CDR2 SQIVND (reference sequence). This chain's CDR3 is CASSRTAEENQYF. CDR3 nucleotides: TGTGCCAGTAGTAGGACAGCCGAAGAGAACCAGTACTTC. Together with reference TRBV19 and TRBJ2-5, the CDR3 gives the full variable domain: DGGITQSPKYLFRKEGQNVTLSCEQNLNHDAMYWYRQDPGQGLRLIYYSQIVNDFQKGDIAEGYSVSREKKESFPLTVTSAQKNPTAFYLCASSRTAEENQYFGPGTRLLVL.

This clone appeared many times. This chain connects TRBV19 to TRBJ2-5; unclear D gene. The germline CDR1 and CDR2 sequences are LNHDA and SQIVND (reference sequence). The V end lost 2 bases, the J end lost 5 bases, and 6 bases lay between the germline ends. The CDR3 extends over 12 amino acids. The chain's CDR3 is CASSIIGETQYF. DNA of the CDR3: TGTGCCAGTAGTATAATTGGGGAGACCCAGTACTTC.

Of note for this clone: Possible read error: a much larger clone is one base away. The gene calls are TRBV3-1 and TRBJ1-5, with TRBD1 matching 8 bases. The CDR3 contains 14 residues. V was pared by 4 bases and J by 5 bases, with 4 bases of the junction left unmatched. Germline V gene lookup returns CDR1 LGHDT and CDR2 YNNKEL (reference sequence). This CDR3 reads CASSPTGVHQPQHF. The CDR3 DNA reads TGTGCCAGCAGCCCGACAGGGGTACATCAGCCCCAGCATTTT.

About this clone: It is likely a read error, because the conserved phenylalanine at the end of the CDR3 is missing. The V gene is TRBV2, the J gene TRBJ1-2; D ambiguous. The germline CDR1 and CDR2 sequences are SNHLY and FYNNEI. Trimming left V 2 bases short and J 2 bases short, with 12 bases between. The CDR3 is 15 residues long. The CDR3 loop reads CASSENGRVNYGYTS. Here the CDR3 DNA reads TGTGCCAGCAGTGAAAACGGGCGGGTGAACTATGGCTACACCTCC.